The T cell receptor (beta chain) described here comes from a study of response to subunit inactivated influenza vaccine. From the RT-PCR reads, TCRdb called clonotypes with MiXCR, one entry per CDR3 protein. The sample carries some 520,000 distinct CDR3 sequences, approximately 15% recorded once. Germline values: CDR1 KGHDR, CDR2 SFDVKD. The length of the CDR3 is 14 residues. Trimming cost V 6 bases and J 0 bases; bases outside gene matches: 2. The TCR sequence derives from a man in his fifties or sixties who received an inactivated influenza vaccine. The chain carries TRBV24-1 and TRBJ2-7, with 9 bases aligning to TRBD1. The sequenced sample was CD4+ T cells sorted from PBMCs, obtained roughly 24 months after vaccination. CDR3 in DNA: TGTGCCACCAGTCGGGGACAGGGCTCCTACGAGCAGTACTTC. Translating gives CATSRGQGSYEQYF.